This T cell receptor (beta chain) was captured in a study of molecular identifiers for immune sequencing clone quantification. Study results and limitations: Highly expanded clone sizes could be underestimated by identical TCR molecules sharing a barcode. Spiked-in Jurkat TCR RNA corresponding to one cell was reported as detectable against more than 950,000 naive cells.

Sorted cell numbers of roughly 19,000 to 1,000,000, with 10%, 30% or 50% RNA, served as input for naive CD8 libraries. Sorted naive CD8 T cells were those defined as CD8+CD4-CCR7+CD45RA+. One entry per CDR3 protein, called by TCRdb with MiXCR from the PCR reads. This table has nearly 650,000 distinct CDR3 sequences, roughly 27% appearing once. In its sample, this clonotype was seen many times. Its antigen is unidentified. The germline V gene has CDR1 SGHVS and CDR2 FQNEAQ. The junction had 11 bases not matched to a gene; V was cut back by 4 bases and J by 0 bases. CDR3 length: 18 amino acids. The source of this sequence is a human donor in good health. Some libraries in this study had Jurkat cell RNA spiked in. Sequencing used naive CD8+ T cells from blood, with Jurkat cell RNA spiked in. Subset defined: FACS-sorted CD8+CD4-CCR7+CD45RA+ naive T cells. The chain recombines TRBV7-8 with TRBJ1-1, with 10 nucleotides matching TRBD1. CDR3 in DNA: TGTGCCAGCAGCTCAAAGGCCGGACAGGGGGTCATGAACACTGAAGCTTTCTTT. This sequence encodes CASSSKAGQGVMNTEAFF.